This is a list of T cell receptor beta chains from one sample in a study of control samples from healthy donors and cancer patients. Sequenced by immunoSEQ multiplex PCR; TCRdb stores in-frame clones only, minus some. The top ten clones hold approximately 2.4% of a sample with 54,000 or so clones, 85% to 95% of them seen once. Material for sequencing was blood. The receptors originated from a man aged 25-45 years in good health. The CDR3 runs from the conserved cysteine through the conserved F or W. Fields, in order: J gene, V gene, D gene, clone size, CDR3 protein, CDR3 DNA. A D gene is named only where the DNA matches it firmly. Size values are once, few and many counts, or a class for expanded clones, and some rows have none.

>TRBJ2-7|TRBV7-8|TRBD2|NA
CASSRPGTSGYEQYF
TGTGCCAGCAGCCGACCCGGGACTAGCGGCTACGAGCAGTACTTC
>TRBJ1-2|TRBV5-1|TRBD1|NA
CASSIQQGVYGYTF
TGCGCCAGCAGCATACAACAGGGGGTCTATGGCTACACCTTC
>TRBJ2-5|TRBV28|TRBD1|NA
CASTRQGEETQYF
TGTGCCAGCACCCGACAGGGTGAAGAGACCCAGTACTTC
>TRBJ2-3|TRBV4-1|NA|NA
CASSQEGGGPTDTQYF
TGCGCCAGCAGCCAAGAGGGCGGGGGCCCTACAGATACGCAGTATTTT
>TRBJ1-1|TRBV5-4|NA|NA
CASSSGGRNTEAFF
TGTGCCAGCAGCTCCGGGGGGAGAAACACTGAAGCTTTCTTT
>TRBJ2-3|TRBV27|TRBD2|NA
CASSVLAGGITDTQYF
TGTGCCAGCAGTGTTTTGGCGGGAGGGATTACAGATACGCAGTATTTT
>TRBJ1-2|TRBV19|TRBD1|NA
CASSIGQDYGYTF
TGTGCCAGTAGTATCGGACAGGACTATGGCTACACCTTC
>TRBJ1-4|TRBV7-2|NA|NA
CASSFDRFSEKLFF
TGTGCCAGCAGCTTCGACAGGTTTAGCGAAAAACTGTTTTTT
>TRBJ1-4|TRBV7-8|TRBD1|NA
CASSSWTGLGTNEKLFF
TGTGCCAGCAGCTCTTGGACAGGTCTTGGAACTAATGAAAAACTGTTTTTT
>TRBJ2-5|TRBV18|NA|NA
CATTRETGQVTQYF
TGTGCCACCACCCGGGAGACAGGGCAAGTAACCCAGTACTTC
>TRBJ2-4|TRBV19|TRBD1|NA
CASNRDRPLLAKNIQYF
TGTGCCAGTAACCGGGACAGACCACTCCTAGCCAAAAACATTCAGTACTTC
>TRBJ2-1|TRBV30|NA|NA
CAWTARGVHNEQFF
TGTGCCTGGACTGCTAGGGGGGTTCACAATGAGCAGTTCTTC
>TRBJ1-2|TRBV6-5|NA|NA
CASTLSGDYYGYTF
TGTGCCAGCACCTTAAGTGGGGATTACTATGGCTACACCTTC
>TRBJ1-5|TRBV28|NA|NA
CASSPGWRYGESQPQHF
TGTGCCAGCAGCCCCGGATGGAGGTATGGGGAGAGTCAGCCCCAGCATTTT
>TRBJ2-3|TRBV2|TRBD2|NA
CASSEYISGGTDTQYF
TGTGCCAGCAGTGAATATATTAGCGGGGGCACAGATACGCAGTATTTT
>TRBJ2-4|TRBV24-1|TRBD1|NA
CATSDPGQGGHIQYF
TGTGCCACCAGTGACCCGGGACAGGGAGGACACATTCAGTACTTC
>TRBJ1-1|TRBV5-4|NA|once
CASSPVDRSGEAFF
TGTGCCAGCAGCCCGGTAGACAGGTCGGGGGAAGCTTTCTTT
>TRBJ2-2|TRBV6-2/TRBV6-3|TRBD1|NA
CASSSRTGRTGELFF
TGTGCCAGCAGCTCGCGGACAGGAAGGACCGGGGAGCTGTTTTTT
>TRBJ1-4|TRBV6-5|NA|NA
CASKEGGGGEKLFF
TGTGCCAGCAAGGAGGGGGGTGGTGGGGAAAAACTGTTTTTT
>TRBJ1-5|TRBV7-3|NA|NA
CASSLRSNQPQHF
TGTGCCAGCAGCTTACGGAGCAATCAGCCCCAGCATTTT
>TRBJ2-7|TRBV19|TRBD1|NA
CASSMGQGSYEQYF
TGTGCCAGTAGTATGGGACAGGGCTCCTACGAGCAGTACTTC
>TRBJ2-7|TRBV5-1|TRBD2|NA
CASSLAASGKYEQYF
TGCGCCAGCAGCTTGGCCGCTAGCGGGAAGTACGAGCAGTACTTC
>TRBJ1-5|TRBV13|NA|NA
CASSSGQLNQPQHF
TGTGCCAGCAGCTCAGGACAGCTCAATCAGCCCCAGCATTTT
>TRBJ1-6|TRBV6-5|NA|NA
CASRVASSYNSPLHF
TGTGCCAGCAGGGTGGCCAGCTCCTATAATTCACCCCTCCACTTT